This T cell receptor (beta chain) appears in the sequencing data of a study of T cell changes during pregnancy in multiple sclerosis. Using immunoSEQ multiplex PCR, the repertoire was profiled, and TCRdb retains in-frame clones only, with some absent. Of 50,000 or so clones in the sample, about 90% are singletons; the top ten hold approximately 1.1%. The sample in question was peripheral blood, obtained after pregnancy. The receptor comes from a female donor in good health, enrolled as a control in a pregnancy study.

The CDR3 sequence: CASSPGSMNTEAFF. In DNA, the CDR3 is TGCGCCAGCAGCCCGGGGTCTATGAACACTGAAGCTTTCTTT. The J gene is TRBJ1-1, the V gene TRBV5-1; D remains unclear. This CDR3 has 14 amino acids. Per germline, CDR1 SGHRS and CDR2 YFSETQ. V dropped 4 bases and J dropped 0 bases, with 10 bases sitting between them.